These T cell receptor beta chains were read from a single sample in a study of read filtering for tumor transcriptome and immune sequencing. One entry per CDR3 protein, called by TCRdb with MiXCR from the reads. Of 30,000 to 45,000 distinct CDR3 sequences in the sample, around 13% were seen once. Material: a population of CD138-negative cells sorted from bone marrow. The receptor source for this set is a donor at least 40 years old with multiple myeloma. CDR3s leave out the opening cysteine and the closing phenylalanine or tryptophan.

cdr3_length | v_call | cdr3_aa
16 | TRBV3-1 | ASSQDWTSGSLYNEQF
14 | TRBV20-1 | SAPTNGQGSTDTQY
15 | TRBV14 | ASSQEYQGQPREEQY
12 | TRBV7-3 | ASSFGGMNTEAF
12 | TRBV7-9 | ASTRGGEVDEQF
11 | TRBV10-3 | AINSGRAPEQF
15 | TRBV30 | AWRNTVAGVSYNEQF
12 | TRBV6-2/TRBV6-3 | ASSYTGGVETQY
15 | TRBV6-2/TRBV6-3 | ASSYSGPGAYYNGQL
13 | TRBV4-1 | ASSPRTSDNSPLH
16 | TRBV27 | ASSLDEEDCPTFYGYT